This T cell receptor (beta chain) is drawn from a study of cytomegalovirus exposure and HLA in healthy donors. This CDR3 spans 12 amino acids. Germline CDR1 is MDHEN and CDR2 is SYDVKM. Trimming took off 6 bases at V and 3 bases at J, with 9 bases between the two ends. Healthy individuals who donated bone marrow served as the donors. PCR primers comprised 60 Vbeta and 13 Jbeta primers. Clones were sequenced by immunoSEQ multiplex PCR, and TCRdb holds only the in-frame ones, with some missing. The table shows 95,000 to 100,000 clones, with roughly 70% occurring only once. This receptor was identified in a man in his fifties or sixties in good health and CMV-seronegative. Sequencing used PBMCs. The chain recombines TRBV28 with TRBJ2-7, with D perhaps TRBD2 (5 bases). The DNA of the CDR3 is TGTGCCAGCAGCCCTGCGGGCTACGAGCAGTACTTC. Translated, it gives CASSPAGYEQYF.